This paragraph covers one T cell receptor (beta chain) sequence. The antigen remains undetermined. These data originate in a study of cytomegalovirus exposure and HLA in healthy donors. Here immunoSEQ multiplex PCR was the method, and the copy in TCRdb shows in-frame clones only, minus some. The sample gives 60,000 to 90,000 clones, around 81% of which show up once; about 3% is in the top ten. The study, taken as a whole, reports: In vitro confirmation showed three CMV-associated chains to be CMV antigen specific. Across donors, most TCRs were seen rarely, yet some public ones were widespread. Among TCR beta chains, those listed as cytomegalovirus-associated numbered 164.

The sequence was collected from a man under 40 in good health and CMV-seronegative. Material: PBMCs.

The CDR3 region is CATRKAGGYQPQHF. CDR3 bases: TGTGCCACCCGGAAGGCAGGGGGTTATCAGCCCCAGCATTTT. The chain joins TRBV19 to TRBJ1-5, with 7 bases lining up with TRBD1. Germline CDR1 LNHDA, CDR2 SQIVND (reference sequence). This CDR3 has 14 residues. V gave up 10 bases and J gave up 5 bases; unmatched junction bases: 11.